This is a list of T cell receptor beta chains from one sample in a study of blood T cell repertoires in COVID-19. Profiled with immunoSEQ multiplex PCR; TCRdb holds only in-frame clones, not every one. The repertoire holds 300,000 to 350,000 clones, with 75% to 90% as singletons. Specimen: peripheral blood. These receptors originate from a man younger than 35 with active or convalescent COVID-19. Each CDR3 is given with its conserved first and last residue.

J gene: TRBJ2-2
V gene: TRBV28
CDR3 protein: CASSFLGATGELFF

J gene: TRBJ1-5
V gene: TRBV19
CDR3 protein: CASSISGNQPQHF

J gene: TRBJ2-3
V gene: TRBV18
CDR3 protein: CASSRAVTDTQYF

J gene: TRBJ2-1
V gene: TRBV5-1
CDR3 protein: CASSLVLAGENEQFF

J gene: TRBJ1-5
V gene: TRBV4-3
CDR3 protein: CASSLLQGPNQPQHF

J gene: TRBJ1-1
V gene: TRBV29-1
CDR3 protein: CSVGAGWGMNTEAFF

J gene: TRBJ1-1
V gene: TRBV11-2
CDR3 protein: CASSLAGMNTEAFF

J gene: TRBJ1-1
V gene: TRBV7-6
CDR3 protein: CASSAGQVNTEAFF

J gene: TRBJ2-5
V gene: TRBV11-3
CDR3 protein: CASSLGLAHQETQYF

J gene: TRBJ2-7
V gene: TRBV7-9
CDR3 protein: CASSSRPGLAGAFSYEQYF

J gene: TRBJ2-5
V gene: TRBV14
CDR3 protein: CASSQDFQETQYF

J gene: TRBJ2-7
V gene: TRBV11-2
CDR3 protein: CASSLATVYEQYF

J gene: TRBJ1-1
V gene: TRBV7-9
CDR3 protein: CASSLKSRETEAFF

J gene: TRBJ2-7
V gene: TRBV5-6
CDR3 protein: CASSLYRSGGPLEQYF

J gene: TRBJ2-5
V gene: TRBV7-9
CDR3 protein: CASSLTGGRETQYF

J gene: TRBJ1-4
V gene: TRBV12-3/TRBV12-4
CDR3 protein: CASSPGMEKLFF

J gene: TRBJ1-1
V gene: TRBV5-1
CDR3 protein: CASSLEWRMGTEAFF

J gene: TRBJ1-1
V gene: TRBV14
CDR3 protein: CASSQATGTEAFF

J gene: TRBJ2-1
V gene: TRBV19
CDR3 protein: CASSLTGYNEQFF

J gene: TRBJ1-2
V gene: TRBV9
CDR3 protein: CASSVDSSNYGYTF

J gene: TRBJ2-2
V gene: TRBV9
CDR3 protein: CASSGTGVRGELFF

J gene: TRBJ2-7
V gene: TRBV28
CDR3 protein: CASSLFIGQGEPYF

J gene: TRBJ2-3
V gene: TRBV5-4
CDR3 protein: CASRPTGTSSDTQYF

J gene: TRBJ1-2
V gene: TRBV4-3
CDR3 protein: CASSQDRGPQGADGYTF

J gene: TRBJ1-5
V gene: TRBV13
CDR3 protein: CASSRDRGNQPQHF

J gene: TRBJ2-7
V gene: TRBV30
CDR3 protein: CAWSGGFHEQYF

J gene: TRBJ2-7
V gene: TRBV7-8
CDR3 protein: CASSLRQGAEQYF

J gene: TRBJ1-1
V gene: TRBV7-6
CDR3 protein: CASSLAGTEAFF

J gene: TRBJ2-6
V gene: TRBV5-1
CDR3 protein: CASSSMTSGVVANVLTF

J gene: TRBJ2-3
V gene: TRBV24-1
CDR3 protein: CATNDPPMDTQYF

J gene: TRBJ1-2
V gene: TRBV29-1
CDR3 protein: CSVGGYTF

J gene: TRBJ2-7
V gene: TRBV2
CDR3 protein: CASSEGWDRNYEQYF

J gene: TRBJ1-2
V gene: TRBV18
CDR3 protein: CASSPGQGLNYGYTF

J gene: TRBJ2-2
V gene: TRBV7-2
CDR3 protein: CASSLDRNTGELFF

J gene: TRBJ2-5
V gene: TRBV18
CDR3 protein: CASSHNGLAGISQYF

J gene: TRBJ1-1
V gene: TRBV27
CDR3 protein: CASSPPPGQGFAEAFF

J gene: TRBJ2-2
V gene: TRBV19
CDR3 protein: CASGRDIGELFF

J gene: TRBJ1-1
V gene: TRBV12-5
CDR3 protein: CASGLEAGTEAFF

J gene: TRBJ2-7
V gene: TRBV9
CDR3 protein: CASSGPTSGSGEQYF

J gene: TRBJ1-3
V gene: TRBV7-2
CDR3 protein: CASSLVGGGYSGNTIYF

J gene: TRBJ2-7
V gene: TRBV14
CDR3 protein: CASSQVGSNYEQYF

J gene: TRBJ2-5
V gene: TRBV9
CDR3 protein: CASSSQGTQYF

J gene: TRBJ2-7
V gene: TRBV15
CDR3 protein: CATSRDRAPDRESGRARYEQYF

J gene: TRBJ2-3
V gene: TRBV27
CDR3 protein: CASSNFRGGATDTQYF

J gene: TRBJ2-3
V gene: TRBV24-1
CDR3 protein: CATSDPDTQYF

J gene: TRBJ1-4
V gene: TRBV4-1
CDR3 protein: CATAPTGSANEKLFF

J gene: TRBJ2-1
V gene: TRBV21-1
CDR3 protein: CASSKIITSGRAREQFF